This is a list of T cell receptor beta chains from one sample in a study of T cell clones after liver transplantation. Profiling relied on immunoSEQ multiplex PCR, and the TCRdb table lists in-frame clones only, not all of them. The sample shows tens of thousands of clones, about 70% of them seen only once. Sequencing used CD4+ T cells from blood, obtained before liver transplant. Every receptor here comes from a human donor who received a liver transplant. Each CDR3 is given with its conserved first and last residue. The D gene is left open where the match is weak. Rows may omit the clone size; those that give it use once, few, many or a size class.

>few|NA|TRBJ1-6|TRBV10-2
CASSETGNNSPLHF
TGCGCCAGCAGTGAGACAGGGAATAATTCACCCCTCCACTTT
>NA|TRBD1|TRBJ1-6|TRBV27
CASSPSRDRGPDSPLHF
TGTGCCAGCAGTCCGTCCCGGGACAGGGGACCGGACTCACCCCTCCACTTT
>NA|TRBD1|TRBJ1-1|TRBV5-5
CASSSDRDTEAFF
TGTGCCAGCAGCTCTGACAGGGACACTGAAGCTTTCTTT
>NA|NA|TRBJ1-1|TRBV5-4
CASSLELEAFF
TGTGCCAGCAGCTTGGAGCTTGAAGCTTTCTTT
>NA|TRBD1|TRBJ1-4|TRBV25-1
CASSERDRDSNEKLFF
TGTGCCAGCAGCGAAAGAGACCGGGACAGTAATGAAAAACTGTTTTTT
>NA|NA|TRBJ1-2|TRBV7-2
CASSLDAGGSYGYTF
TGTGCCAGCAGCTTAGATGCGGGCGGGAGCTATGGCTACACCTTC
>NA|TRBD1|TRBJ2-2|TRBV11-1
CASSSDRGRRGTGELFF
TGTGCCAGCAGCTCAGACAGGGGGCGCAGGGGCACCGGGGAGCTGTTTTTT
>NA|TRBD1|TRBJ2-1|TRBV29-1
CSAPLTGYNEQFF
TGCAGCGCGCCCTTGACAGGGTACAATGAGCAGTTCTTC
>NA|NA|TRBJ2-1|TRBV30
CAWMKMRYNEQFF
TGTGCCTGGATGAAGATGCGCTACAATGAGCAGTTCTTC
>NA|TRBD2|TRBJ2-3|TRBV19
CASSMRTSVFLPDTQYF
TGTGCCAGTAGTATGCGGACTAGCGTCTTCCTACCAGATACGCAGTATTTT
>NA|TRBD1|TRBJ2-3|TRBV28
CASSEDRGIGRDTQYF
TGTGCCAGCAGCGAAGACAGGGGGATAGGTAGAGATACGCAGTATTTT
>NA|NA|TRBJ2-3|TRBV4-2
CASSSGRGVNTDTQYF
TGTGCCAGCAGCTCCGGGCGCGGGGTAAACACAGATACGCAGTATTTT
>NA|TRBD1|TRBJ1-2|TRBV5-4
CASSLWTGPNYGYTF
TGTGCCAGCAGCCTATGGACAGGCCCCAACTATGGCTACACCTTC
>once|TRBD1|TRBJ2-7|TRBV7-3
CASSWTGSSYEQYF
TGTGCCAGCAGCTGGACAGGGTCTTCCTACGAGCAGTACTTC
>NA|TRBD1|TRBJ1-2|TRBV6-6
CASSQSDRGRGYGYTF
TGTGCCAGCAGTCAGTCAGACAGGGGGCGAGGGTATGGCTACACCTTC
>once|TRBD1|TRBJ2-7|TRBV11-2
CASSLDLGTGYEQYF
TGTGCCAGCAGCTTAGATTTGGGGACAGGGTACGAGCAGTACTTC
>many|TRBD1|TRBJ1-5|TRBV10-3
CATRGTGDQPQHF
TGTGCCACCCGCGGGACAGGGGATCAGCCCCAGCATTTT